This entry lists 16 T cell receptor beta chains sequenced from one sample in a study of T cell responses to AZD1222 COVID-19 vaccine. Sequencing used immunoSEQ multiplex PCR; TCRdb keeps in-frame clones, though not all of them. The sample comprises roughly 120,000 clones, around 85% of which are singletons, and approximately 6.2% rests with the top ten. Sample: peripheral blood, taken on day 0 of AZD1222 vaccination. Receptors originate from an adult in good health.

This rearrangement joins TRBV3-1 (or the pseudogene TRBV3-2) to TRBJ2-3; 10 bases agree with TRBD2. The CDR3 consists of 17 residues. Germline assignment: CDR1 LGHDT and CDR2 YNNKEL (reference sequence). J lost 3 bases, V lost 3 bases, and 9 bases had no gene match. CDR3 in DNA: TGTGCCAGCAGCCAGTCCCCAAGCGGGGGGGGAACAGATACGCAGTATTTT. Amino acids: CASSQSPSGGGTDTQYF.

The chain employs TRBV4-1 and TRBJ2-1, with 10 nucleotides matching TRBD1. CDR1 and CDR2 from the germline V gene are MGHRA and YSYEKL. V shed 4 bases, J shed 9 bases, and the junction held 12 bases outside the gene matches. The CDR3 totals 16 residues. CDR3 sequence reads: CASSPYPPGTGVEQFF. CDR3 sequence (DNA): TGCGCCAGCAGCCCCTATCCTCCCGGGACAGGGGTTGAGCAGTTCTTC.

The CDR3 sequence: CASSEGRGGSYEQYF. DNA for the CDR3: TGTGCCAGCAGTGAGGGACGGGGGGGCTCCTACGAGCAGTACTTC. The chain employs TRBV2 and TRBJ2-7, with 8 bases lining up with TRBD2. The V gene's germline CDR1 is SNHLY and CDR2 FYNNEI. This CDR3 is 15 amino acids long. Trimming removed 3 bases from V and 0 bases from J; junction bases left unmatched: 4.

The V gene is TRBV6-1, the J gene TRBJ1-2; 8 bases are shared with TRBD1. The CDR3 totals 16 residues. Looked up from germline, CDR1 is MNHNS and CDR2 is SASEGT. V dropped 2 bases and J dropped 7; count of bases not matched to a gene: 12. CDR3 sequence (DNA): TGTGCCAGCAGTGAACTCCAGATGCCAGGGGGCCGTGGCTACACCTTC. Translated: CASSELQMPGGRGYTF.

This sequence joins TRBV19 and TRBJ1-6; D ambiguous. The CDR3 is 13 residues long. The germline V and J ends were trimmed by 3 bases and 7 bases, with 7 bases remaining between them. Germline V gene lookup returns CDR1 LNHDA and CDR2 SQIVND (reference sequence). CDR3 bases: TGTGCCAGTAGTATCGGGATGAATTCACCCCTCCACTTT. This encodes CASSIGMNSPLHF.

The count of this clone is one. The genes are TRBV28 and TRBJ2-7; D gene unclear. The CDR3 has 12 residues. V lost 5 bases to trimming and J lost 3 bases, with 8 bases between them. The germline V gene has CDR1 MDHEN and CDR2 SYDVKM. The CDR3: CASSLTVYEQYF. The CDR3, as DNA: TGTGCCAGCAGTCTGACTGTCTACGAGCAGTACTTC.

The chain employs TRBV28 and TRBJ1-5; D unclear. Trimming took off 7 bases at V and 0 bases at J, with 7 bases between the two ends. CDR3 length: 13 amino acids. CDR1 MDHEN and CDR2 SYDVKM come from the germline V gene. CDR3 sequence reads: CASNTNSNQPQHF. The CDR3 nucleotides are TGTGCCAGCAACACAAATAGCAATCAGCCCCAGCATTTT. The variable domain in full, with the rest retrieved from reference TRBV28 and TRBJ1-5, is DVKVTQSSRYLVKRTGEKVFLECVQDMDHENMFWYRQDPGLGLRLIYFSYDVKMKEKGDIPEGYSVSREKKERFSLILESASTNQTSMYLCASNTNSNQPQHFGDGTRLSIL.

The chain has TRBV18 and TRBJ1-2, with D unclear. V shed 3 bases and J shed 6 bases, with 14 bases lying between them. This CDR3 is 14 amino acids long. Germline V lookup: CDR1 KGHSH, CDR2 LQKENI. CDR3 region: CASSPWRIWDGYTF. DNA for the CDR3: TGTGCCAGCTCACCGTGGAGGATCTGGGATGGCTACACCTTC.

The V and J genes are TRBV5-8 and TRBJ1-5; TRBD1 is a possible D gene (5 bases). This CDR3 is 15 amino acids long. V was trimmed by 1 base and J by 2 bases, leaving 10 bases between them. Germline values: CDR1 SGHTS, CDR2 YDEGEE. The DNA for the CDR3 is TGTGCCAGCAGCTTGCGAGGGGTTGGCAATCAGCCCCAGCATTTT. Encoded protein: CASSLRGVGNQPQHF.

The sample holds a few counts of this clone. This rearrangement joins TRBV29-1 to TRBJ2-7; TRBD1 matches 9 bases. CDR1 and CDR2 (germline): SQVTM, ANQGSEA. The CDR3 has 14 amino acids. V shed 3 bases and J 1 base; nucleotides not matched to a gene: 4. This CDR3 reads CSVEDGTGSYEQYF. The CDR3 coding sequence is TGCAGCGTTGAGGATGGGACAGGGTCCTACGAGCAGTACTTC.

This clone came up many times. The CDR3 spells CASSVGRWGYTF. The CDR3 nucleotides are TGTGCCAGCAGCGTGGGCCGATGGGGCTACACCTTC. This chain joins TRBV9 and TRBJ1-2; D call uncertain. V lost 2 bases to trimming and J lost 8 bases, with 10 bases between them. In germline, CDR1 is SGDLS, CDR2 YYNGEE. The CDR3 consists of 12 residues.

The CDR3 reads CASSSKLGEKLFF. DNA for the CDR3: TGTGCCAGCAGCTCCAAGCTGGGAGAAAAACTGTTTTTT. This chain links TRBV11-2 with TRBJ1-4; D ambiguous. Germline V gene sequence: CDR1 SGHAT, CDR2 FQNNGV. This CDR3 spans 13 amino acids. V was pared by 4 bases and J by 8 bases, with 11 bases between.

The chain combines TRBV2 with TRBJ1-1; D remains ambiguous. Germline loops: CDR1 SNHLY, CDR2 FYNNEI. The CDR3 spans 12 residues. The V end lost 6 bases, the J end lost 0 bases, and 5 bases lay between the germline ends. This CDR3 is CASRELNTEAFF. The CDR3 nucleotides read TGTGCCAGCAGGGAATTGAACACTGAAGCTTTCTTT.

The V call is TRBV10-3, the J call TRBJ2-7; D might be TRBD1 (6 bases). The V end lost 8 bases, the J end lost 3 bases, and 8 bases lay between the germline ends. Germline CDR1 and CDR2: ENHRY and SYGVKD. The length of the CDR3 is 11 residues. The CDR3 nucleotides read TGTGCCATCGGACAGATCTACGAGCAGTACTTC. It encodes CAIGQIYEQYF.

CDR3: CASLQGALNSPLHF. CDR3 DNA: TGTGCCAGCCTACAGGGGGCGCTTAATTCACCCCTCCACTTT. The chain combines TRBV6-5 with TRBJ1-6, with 9 bases identical to TRBD1. The CDR3 extends over 14 amino acids. Per the germline V gene, CDR1 is MNHEY and CDR2 is SVGAGI. Unmatched junction bases numbered 5, after V lost 8 bases and J lost 6 bases.

This chain links TRBV13 with TRBJ2-1; TRBD1 agrees at 8 bases. CDR1 PRHDT and CDR2 FYEKMQ come from the germline V gene (reference sequence). V lost 5 bases to trimming and J lost 8 bases; unmatched junction nucleotides: 23. This CDR3 region has 19 residues. The CDR3 region is CASSHQLNPPGTGEDEQFF. CDR3 coding DNA: TGTGCCAGCAGCCACCAACTTAATCCCCCCGGGACAGGTGAGGATGAGCAGTTCTTC.